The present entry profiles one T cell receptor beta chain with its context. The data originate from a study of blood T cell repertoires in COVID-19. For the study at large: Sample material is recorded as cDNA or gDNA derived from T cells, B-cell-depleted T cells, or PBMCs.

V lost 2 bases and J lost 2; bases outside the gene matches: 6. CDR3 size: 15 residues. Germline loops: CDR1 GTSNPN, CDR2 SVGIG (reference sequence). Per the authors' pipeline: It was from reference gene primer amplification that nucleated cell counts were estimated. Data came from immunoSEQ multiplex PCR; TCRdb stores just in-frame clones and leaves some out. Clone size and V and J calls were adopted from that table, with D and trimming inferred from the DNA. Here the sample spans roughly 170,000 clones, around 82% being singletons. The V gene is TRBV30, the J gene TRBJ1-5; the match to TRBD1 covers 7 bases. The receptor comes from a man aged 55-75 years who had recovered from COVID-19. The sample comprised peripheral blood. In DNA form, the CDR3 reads TGTGCCTGGAGTTCCGGGACAGTAGGCAATCAGCCCCAGCATTTT. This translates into CAWSSGTVGNQPQHF.